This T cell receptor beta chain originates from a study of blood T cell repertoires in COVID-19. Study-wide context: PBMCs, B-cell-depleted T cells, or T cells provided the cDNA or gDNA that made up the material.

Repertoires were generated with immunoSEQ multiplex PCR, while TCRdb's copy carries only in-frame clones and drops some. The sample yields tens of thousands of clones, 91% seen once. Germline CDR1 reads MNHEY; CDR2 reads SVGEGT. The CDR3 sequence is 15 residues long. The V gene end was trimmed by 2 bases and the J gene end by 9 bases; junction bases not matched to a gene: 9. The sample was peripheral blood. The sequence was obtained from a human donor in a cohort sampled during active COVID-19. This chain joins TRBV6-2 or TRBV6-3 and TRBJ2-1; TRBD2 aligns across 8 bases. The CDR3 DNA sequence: TGTGCCAGCAGTTACGGTTTCGGGGGGGCTAGTGAGCAGTTCTTC. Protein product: CASSYGFGGASEQFF.